The 18 T cell receptor beta chains reported below all come from one sample, sequenced in a study of T cells in Graves' hyperthyroidism and ophthalmopathy. Amplified TCR beta CDR3 regions came from RNA transcripts. The HTBI primer set drove a first-round RT-PCR of the TCR CDR3. A single record per CDR3 protein comes from TCRdb applying MiXCR to the multiplex PCR reads. The profile shows some 570,000 distinct CDR3 sequences, 12% to 15% of them singletons. The sample comprised blood. Receptors originate from a woman younger than 35 with Graves' ophthalmopathy.

This clonotype has ten or more counts. V gene TRBV13 combines with J gene TRBJ1-1; TRBD1 matches 7 bases. CDR3 length: 16 residues. V trimming: 5 bases; J trimming: 1 base; junction bases outside the gene matches: 10. Germline-derived CDR1 and CDR2 are PRHDT and FYEKMQ (reference sequence). Here the CDR3 reads CASSPDQTGPNTEAFF. The CDR3, as DNA: TGTGCCAGCAGCCCAGACCAGACAGGGCCGAACACTGAAGCTTTCTTT. Combining the CDR3 with reference TRBV13 and TRBJ1-1 gives the whole variable domain AAGVIQSPRHLIKEKRETATLKCYPIPRHDTVYWYQQGPGQDPQFLISFYEKMQSDKGSIPDRFSAQQFSDYHSELNMSSLELGDSALYFCASSPDQTGPNTEAFFGQGTRLTVV.

This clonotype has only a few counts. The J gene is TRBJ2-1, the V gene TRBV3-1; D tentatively reads TRBD1 or TRBD2 (6 bases each). V was cut by 8 bases and J by 4 bases, with 12 bases left in between. Germline CDR1 and CDR2: LGHDT and YNNKEL (reference sequence). This CDR3 spans 13 amino acids. The CDR3 DNA sequence: TGTGCCAGCTGGGGGGCGGGTTACAATGAGCAGTTCTTC. Encoded protein: CASWGAGYNEQFF.

The chain joins TRBV25-1 to TRBJ2-2; D perhaps matches TRBD1 (5 bases). CDR3 length: 15 amino acids. Between the trimmed V and J ends, which lost 3 bases and 6 bases, there was a span of 14 bases. Germline V gene sequence: CDR1 MGHDK, CDR2 SYGVNS. CDR3 DNA: TGTGCCAGCAGTGATTCTAGGACATGGGCCGGGGAGCTGTTTTTT. This gives the protein CASSDSRTWAGELFF.

The sample holds a few counts of this clonotype. The genes are TRBV7-2 and TRBJ1-4; 10 bases align to TRBD1. The CDR3 is 17 amino acids. Germline CDR1 SGHTA, CDR2 FQGNSA. V shed 4 bases, J shed 8 bases, and the junction held 13 bases outside the gene matches. The CDR3 sequence is CASSYYIRDRGGEKLFF. In DNA form, the CDR3 reads TGTGCCAGCAGCTATTATATCCGGGACAGGGGTGGCGAAAAACTGTTTTTT.

Ten or more counts support this clonotype. The CDR3 is CASSEGWDEAFF. The CDR3 DNA follows: TGTGCCAGCAGTGAAGGATGGGATGAAGCTTTCTTT. V gene TRBV2 combines with J gene TRBJ1-1, with D hard to call. This CDR3 region has 12 residues. V was trimmed by 1 base and J by 7 bases, leaving 7 bases between them. Germline V lookup: CDR1 SNHLY, CDR2 FYNNEI.

This clonotype was recorded many times. The rearrangement links TRBV20-1 to TRBJ1-5, with 8 nucleotides matching TRBD1. This CDR3 is 14 amino acids long. V lost 6 bases, J lost 6 bases, and 10 bases stayed unmatched. Looked up from germline, CDR1 is DFQATT and CDR2 is SNEGSKA (reference sequence). CDR3 protein: CSAEVDRGGQPQHF. For the CDR3, the DNA is TGCAGTGCCGAGGTCGACAGGGGAGGTCAGCCCCAGCATTTT.

This clonotype has at least ten counts. This chain links TRBV7-9 with TRBJ2-3; TRBD2 matches at 12 bases. The CDR3 runs to 12 residues. Germline V lookup: CDR1 SEHNR, CDR2 FQNEAQ (reference sequence). With V trimmed by 5 bases and J by 13 bases, 4 bases remained unmatched. The CDR3 region has the DNA TGTGCCAGCAGCCGGAGACTAGCGGGGGAGTATTTT. Amino acid sequence: CASSRRLAGEYF.

The chain is built from TRBV12-3 or TRBV12-4 and TRBJ2-7; a possible D gene is TRBD2 (6 bases). The CDR3 is made up of 15 amino acids. V lost 6 bases and J 2 bases, leaving 17 bases between the germline ends. CDR3 sequence: CASSPSGGLTYEQYF. Here the CDR3 DNA reads TGTGCCAGCAGCCCCTCCGGTGGACTAACCTACGAGCAGTACTTC.

This clonotype was observed at least ten times. V and J are TRBV3-1 and TRBJ2-5, with 8 nucleotides matching TRBD2. The CDR3 contains 17 residues. After removal of 2 bases from V and 2 bases from J, the junction contained 10 bases not matched to a gene. The germline V gene has CDR1 LGHDT and CDR2 YNNKEL (reference sequence). CDR3 amino acids: CASSQTPGGGSQETQYF. In DNA, the CDR3 is TGTGCCAGCAGCCAAACCCCGGGGGGGGGATCGCAAGAGACCCAGTACTTC.

This clonotype was detected a few times. The chain combines TRBV9 with TRBJ2-2; 10 nucleotides line up with TRBD1. The trim removed 4 bases at V and 4 bases at J, leaving 10 bases unmatched. This CDR3 contains 17 residues. Germline CDR1 is SGDLS and CDR2 is YYNGEE. The DNA for the CDR3 is TGTGCCAGCAGCCTTCCCAAGGACAGGGGGGCCACCGGGGAGCTGTTTTTT. Its translation: CASSLPKDRGATGELFF.

The chain employs TRBV9 and TRBJ2-3; D remains ambiguous. Trimming cost V 0 bases and J 2 bases, with 10 bases left between them. The CDR3 contains 15 residues. Germline V CDR1 and CDR2: SGDLS, YYNGEE. Here the CDR3 DNA reads TGTGCCAGCAGCGTAGAGGGCTTCCTCACAGATACGCAGTATTTT. It codes for CASSVEGFLTDTQYF.

The CDR3 region has the DNA TGTGCCAGCAGAGTTACCCCGGGCGGGTCAGGATCAACTAATGAAAAACTGTTTTTT. It codes for CASRVTPGGSGSTNEKLFF. The V and J genes are TRBV6-1 and TRBJ1-4; D is uncertain. Trimming took off 6 bases at V and 0 bases at J, with 23 bases between the two ends. The CDR3 sequence is 19 residues long. The germline V gene has CDR1 MNHNS and CDR2 SASEGT.

This rearrangement joins TRBV2 to TRBJ2-4, with 7 bases that match TRBD2. J gave up 3 bases and V 4 bases, and 15 bases lay outside the gene matches. The CDR3 loop spans 18 amino acids. From germline, CDR1 is SNHLY and CDR2 FYNNEI. CDR3 residues: CASSVTLAGEGSKNIQYF. In nucleotides, the CDR3 is TGTGCCAGCAGTGTCACTTTGGCGGGAGAGGGTAGCAAAAACATTCAGTACTTC.

This chain joins TRBV27 and TRBJ2-3; D assignment may be TRBD1 or TRBD2 (5 bases each). The CDR3 spans 18 residues. From germline, CDR1 is MNHEY and CDR2 SMNVEV (reference sequence). Trimming removed 3 bases at V and 4 bases at J, with 23 bases between. The CDR3 is CASSFKNGLRVGADTQYF. The CDR3 region has the DNA TGTGCCAGCAGTTTCAAGAACGGGTTGAGAGTGGGGGCAGATACGCAGTATTTT.

In this sample, this clonotype turned up many times. This chain joins TRBV28 and TRBJ1-2; no clear D. V gave up 3 bases and J gave up 3 bases, with 11 bases separating them. Germline V CDR1 and CDR2: MDHEN, SYDVKM. This CDR3 contains 14 residues. This CDR3 reads CASSFRKAYYGYTF. The CDR3 bases are TGTGCCAGCAGTTTCAGGAAGGCTTACTATGGCTACACCTTC.

The sample holds many counts of this clonotype. This rearrangement joins TRBV11-2 to TRBJ2-4, with 14 bases lining up with TRBD2. This CDR3 is 19 amino acids long. Germline lookup yields CDR1 SGHAT and CDR2 FQNNGV. V shed 4 bases and J 4 bases; nucleotides not matched to a gene: 12. The CDR3 DNA reads TGTGCCAGCAGCTCCCCGGGACTAGCGGGAGCCCGAAAAAAAAACATTCAGTACTTC. It translates to CASSSPGLAGARKKNIQYF.

This clonotype was observed a few times. The genes are TRBV28 and TRBJ1-4; the match to TRBD1 covers 7 bases. The CDR3 sequence is 14 residues long. Germline V gene lookup returns CDR1 MDHEN and CDR2 SYDVKM. Trimming removed 5 bases from V and 6 bases from J; junction bases left unmatched: 6. The CDR3 DNA reads TGTGCCAGCAGTCCCCGGGACAGATATGAAAAACTGTTTTTT. This encodes CASSPRDRYEKLFF.

Turning to this clonotype: No conserved phenylalanine or tryptophan is present at the end of the CDR3, so a read error is the likely explanation. The chain combines TRBV2 with TRBJ1-2, with D perhaps TRBD1 (5 bases). Looked up from germline, CDR1 is SNHLY and CDR2 is FYNNEI. The CDR3 extends over 15 amino acids. CDR3 sequence reads: CASSPRQLANYGYTL. For the CDR3, the DNA is TGCGCCAGCAGCCCTCGACAGCTCGCTAACTATGGCTACACCCTC.